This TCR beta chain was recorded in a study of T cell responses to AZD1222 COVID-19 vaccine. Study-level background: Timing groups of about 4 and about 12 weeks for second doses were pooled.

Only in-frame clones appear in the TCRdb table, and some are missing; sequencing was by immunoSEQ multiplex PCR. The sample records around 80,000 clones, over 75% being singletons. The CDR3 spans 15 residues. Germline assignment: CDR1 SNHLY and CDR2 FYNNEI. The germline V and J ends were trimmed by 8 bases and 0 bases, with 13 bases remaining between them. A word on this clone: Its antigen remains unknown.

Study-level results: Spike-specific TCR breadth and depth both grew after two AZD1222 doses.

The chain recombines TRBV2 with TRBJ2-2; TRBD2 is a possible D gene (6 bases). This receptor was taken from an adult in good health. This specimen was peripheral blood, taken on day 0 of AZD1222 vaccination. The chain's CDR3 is CASGEAAANTGELFF. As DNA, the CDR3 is TGTGCCAGCGGGGAGGCAGCTGCGAACACCGGGGAGCTGTTTTTT.